This T cell receptor (beta chain) was sequenced during a study of OX40 agonist ivuxolimab in advanced cancers. Study-level background: Dose-escalation subjects each had hepatocellular carcinoma, melanoma, renal cell or head and neck cancer. Checkpoint inhibitors had been given previously to roughly 40% of patients.

CDR3 length equals 15 residues. The germline CDR1 and CDR2 sequences are MDHEN and SYDVKM. Assay: immunoSEQ multiplex PCR; the TCRdb copy retains only in-frame clones and omits some. Among 22,000 or so clones listed, roughly 90% were seen once. Sample: CD4+ or CD8+ T cells sorted from blood, taken in a trial of the OX40 agonist ivuxolimab. This receptor was taken from an adult with an advanced solid tumor such as melanoma, head and neck, liver or kidney cancer. The chain couples TRBV28 to TRBJ2-5, with D unclear. The J call is doubtful: the DNA matches TRBJ2-7 better. CDR3 region: CASSLLSYATYEQYF. The CDR3 nucleotides read TGTGCCAGCAGTTTACTATCCTATGCAACCTACGAGCAGTACTTC.